The clone carrying this TCR beta chain was seen just once. No antigen is known for it. Using immunoSEQ multiplex PCR, the repertoire was profiled, and TCRdb retains in-frame clones only, with some absent. Among about 140,000 clones, around nine tenths were seen once, and the ten largest hold about 3.5%. This entry belongs to a study of T cell responses to AZD1222 COVID-19 vaccine. Notes on the study in general: Repertoires in all cases were sampled only once the peak T cell response had passed. Breadth and depth of Spike-specific TCRs rose after two AZD1222 doses.

This clonotype was obtained from an adult in good health. The material sequenced was peripheral blood, taken on day 0 of AZD1222 vaccination.

CDR3 nucleotide sequence: TGCGCCAGCAGCGGGACCCGGACGAGTCCCGGGGAGCTGTTTTTT. Protein sequence: CASSGTRTSPGELFF. The genes are TRBV4-3 and TRBJ2-2, with D perhaps assigned TRBD1 or TRBD2 (5 bases each). This CDR3 region has 15 residues. The V gene's germline CDR1 is LGHNA and CDR2 YSLEER. V lost 5 bases to trimming and J lost 6 bases, with 16 bases between them.